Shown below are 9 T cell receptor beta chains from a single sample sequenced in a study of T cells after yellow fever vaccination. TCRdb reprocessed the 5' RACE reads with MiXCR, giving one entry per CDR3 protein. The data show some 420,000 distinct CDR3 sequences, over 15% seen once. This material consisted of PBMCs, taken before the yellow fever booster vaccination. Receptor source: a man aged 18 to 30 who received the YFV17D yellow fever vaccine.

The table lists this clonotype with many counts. The CDR3 loop reads CSARDVQGYGAYEQYV. CDR3 coding DNA: TGCAGTGCTAGAGACGTACAGGGGTATGGGGCCTACGAGCAGTACGTC. The chain carries TRBV20-1 and TRBJ2-7; 7 nucleotides match TRBD1. Germline trimming cut 0 bases from V and 2 bases from J; bases unmatched to any gene: 10. Germline V gene lookup returns CDR1 DFQATT and CDR2 SNEGSKA (reference sequence). This CDR3 region has 16 residues.

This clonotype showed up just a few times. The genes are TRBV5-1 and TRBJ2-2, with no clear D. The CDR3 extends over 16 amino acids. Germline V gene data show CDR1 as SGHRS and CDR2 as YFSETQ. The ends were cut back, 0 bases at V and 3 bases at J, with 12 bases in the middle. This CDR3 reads CASSLALARDTGELFF. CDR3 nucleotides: TGCGCCAGCAGCTTGGCCTTAGCTCGGGACACCGGGGAGCTGTTTTTT.

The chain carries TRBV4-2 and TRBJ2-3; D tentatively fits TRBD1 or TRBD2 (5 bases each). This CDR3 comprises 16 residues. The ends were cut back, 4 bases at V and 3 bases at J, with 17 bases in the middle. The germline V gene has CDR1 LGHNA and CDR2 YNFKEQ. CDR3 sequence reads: CASSPFGFGGTDTQYF. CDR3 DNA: TGTGCCAGCAGCCCTTTTGGCTTTGGGGGTACAGATACGCAGTATTTT.

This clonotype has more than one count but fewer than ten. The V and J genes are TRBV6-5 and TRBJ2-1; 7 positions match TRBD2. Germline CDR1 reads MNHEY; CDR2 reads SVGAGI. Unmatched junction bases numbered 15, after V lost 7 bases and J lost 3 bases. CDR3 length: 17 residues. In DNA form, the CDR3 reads TGTGCCAGCACAACTACTTGGGGGGGACGACTCTACAATGAGCAGTTCTTC. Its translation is CASTTTWGGRLYNEQFF.

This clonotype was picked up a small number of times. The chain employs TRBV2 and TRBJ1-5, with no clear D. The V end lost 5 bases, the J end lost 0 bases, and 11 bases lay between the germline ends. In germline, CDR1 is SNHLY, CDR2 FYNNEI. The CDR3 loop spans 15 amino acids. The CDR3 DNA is TGTGCCAGCAGTCTCACAGTCTATAGCAATCAGCCCCAGCATTTT. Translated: CASSLTVYSNQPQHF. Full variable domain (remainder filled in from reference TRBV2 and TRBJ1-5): EPEVTQTPSHQVTQMGQEVILRCVPISNHLYFYWYRQILGQKVEFLVSFYNNEISEKSEIFDDQFSVERPDGSNFTLKIRSTKLEDSAMYFCASSLTVYSNQPQHFGDGTRLSIL.

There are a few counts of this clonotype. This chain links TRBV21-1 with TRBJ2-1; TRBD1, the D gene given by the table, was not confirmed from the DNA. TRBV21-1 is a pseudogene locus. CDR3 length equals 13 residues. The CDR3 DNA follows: TGTGCCAGCAGCAGCGACAGTCACAATGAGCAGTTCTTC. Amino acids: CASSSDSHNEQFF.

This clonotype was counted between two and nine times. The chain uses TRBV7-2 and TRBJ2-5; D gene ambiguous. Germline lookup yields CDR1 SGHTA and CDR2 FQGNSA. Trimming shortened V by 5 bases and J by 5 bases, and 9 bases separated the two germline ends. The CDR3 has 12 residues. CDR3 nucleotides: TGTGCCAGCAGCGTATCGAAGGAGACCCAGTACTTC. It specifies CASSVSKETQYF.

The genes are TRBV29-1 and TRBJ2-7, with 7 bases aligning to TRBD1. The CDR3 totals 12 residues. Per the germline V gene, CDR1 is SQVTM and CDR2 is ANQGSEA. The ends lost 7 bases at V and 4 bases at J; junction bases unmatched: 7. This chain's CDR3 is CSAQLQGYEQYF. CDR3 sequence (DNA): TGCAGCGCACAACTACAGGGGTACGAGCAGTACTTC.

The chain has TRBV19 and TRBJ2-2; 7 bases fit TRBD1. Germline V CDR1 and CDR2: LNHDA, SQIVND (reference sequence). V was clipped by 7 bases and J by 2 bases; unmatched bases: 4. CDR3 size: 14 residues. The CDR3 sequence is CASMTGLNTGELFF. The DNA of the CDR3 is TGTGCCAGTATGACAGGGTTAAACACCGGGGAGCTGTTTTTT.